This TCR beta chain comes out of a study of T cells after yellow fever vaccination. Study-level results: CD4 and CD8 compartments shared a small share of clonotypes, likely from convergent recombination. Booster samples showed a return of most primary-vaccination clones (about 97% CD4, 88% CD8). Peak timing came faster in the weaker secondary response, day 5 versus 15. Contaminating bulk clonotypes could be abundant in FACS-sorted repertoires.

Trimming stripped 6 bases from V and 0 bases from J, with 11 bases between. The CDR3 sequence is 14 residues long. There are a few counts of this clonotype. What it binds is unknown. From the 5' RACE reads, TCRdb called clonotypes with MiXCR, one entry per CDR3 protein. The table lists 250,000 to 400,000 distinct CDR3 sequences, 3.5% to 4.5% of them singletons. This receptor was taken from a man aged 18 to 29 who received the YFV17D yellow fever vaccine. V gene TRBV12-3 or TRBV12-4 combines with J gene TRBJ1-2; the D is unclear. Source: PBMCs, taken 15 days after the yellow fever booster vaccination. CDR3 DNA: TGTGCCAGCAGCACCTCTAGATCTAACTATGGCTACACCTTC. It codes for CASSTSRSNYGYTF.